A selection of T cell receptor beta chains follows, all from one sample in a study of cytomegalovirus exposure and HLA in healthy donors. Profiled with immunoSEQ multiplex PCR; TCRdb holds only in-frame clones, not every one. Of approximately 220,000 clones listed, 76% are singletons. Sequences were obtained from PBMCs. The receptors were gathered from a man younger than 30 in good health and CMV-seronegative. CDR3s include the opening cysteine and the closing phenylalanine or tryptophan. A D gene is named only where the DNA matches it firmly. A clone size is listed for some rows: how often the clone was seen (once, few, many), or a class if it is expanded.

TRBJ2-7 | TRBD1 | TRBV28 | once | CASSPRGQGICEQYF | TGTGCCAGCAGTCCCCGGGGACAGGGGATTTGCGAGCAGTACTTC
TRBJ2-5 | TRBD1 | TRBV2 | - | CASTTVTGEVTQYF | TGTGCCAGCACCACCGTGACAGGGGAGGTGACCCAGTACTTC
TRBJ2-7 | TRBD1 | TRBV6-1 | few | CASSEDRGYYEQYF | TGTGCCAGCAGTGAAGACAGGGGGTACTACGAGCAGTACTTC
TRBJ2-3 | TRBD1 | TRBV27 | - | CASSFSGDRGKTDTQYF | TGTGCCAGCAGTTTCTCCGGGGACAGGGGGAAGACAGATACGCAGTATTTT
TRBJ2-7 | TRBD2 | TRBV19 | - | CASSITSGPYEQYF | TGTGCCAGTAGTATTACTAGCGGGCCCTACGAGCAGTACTTC
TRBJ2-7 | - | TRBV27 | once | CASRASRITYEQYF | TGTGCCAGCAGGGCGTCCAGGATCACCTACGAGCAGTACTTC
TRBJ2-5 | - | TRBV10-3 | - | CAISGADLETQYF | TGTGCCATCAGTGGCGCAGACTTAGAGACCCAGTACTTC
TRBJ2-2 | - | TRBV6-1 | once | CASGESTGELFF | TGTGCCAGCGGGGAGAGCACCGGGGAGCTGTTTTTT
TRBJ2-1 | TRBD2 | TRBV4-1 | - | CASSQDRSGLAGGEQFF | TGCGCCAGCAGCCAAGACAGGTCGGGACTAGCGGGAGGTGAGCAGTTCTTC
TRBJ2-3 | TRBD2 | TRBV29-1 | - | CSVKGLANTDTQYF | TGCAGCGTGAAGGGACTAGCCAACACAGATACGCAGTATTTT
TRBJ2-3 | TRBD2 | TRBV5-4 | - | CASSFGRAADTQYF | TGTGCCAGCAGCTTCGGGAGGGCGGCAGATACGCAGTATTTT
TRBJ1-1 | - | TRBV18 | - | CASSPGRAAEAFF | TGTGCCAGCTCACCCGGCCGAGCGGCTGAAGCTTTCTTT
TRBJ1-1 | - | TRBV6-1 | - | CASSEGALNTEAFF | TGTGCCAGCAGTGAAGGGGCTTTGAACACTGAAGCTTTCTTT
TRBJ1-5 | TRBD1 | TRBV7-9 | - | CASGQGNQPQHF | TGTGCCAGCGGACAGGGCAATCAGCCCCAGCATTTT
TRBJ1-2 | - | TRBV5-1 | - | CASSFDRSSGYTF | TGCGCCAGCAGCTTTGACAGATCCTCTGGCTACACCTTC
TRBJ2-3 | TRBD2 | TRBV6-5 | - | CASSPGLAGRDTQYF | TGTGCCAGCAGTCCTGGACTAGCGGGAAGAGATACGCAGTATTTT
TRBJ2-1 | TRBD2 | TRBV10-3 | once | CAIRVAGGLEQFF | TGTGCCATCAGGGTAGCGGGAGGGTTAGAGCAGTTCTTC
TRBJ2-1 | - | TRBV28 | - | CASSGSFNEQFF | TGTGCCAGCAGCGGGAGTTTTAATGAGCAGTTCTTC
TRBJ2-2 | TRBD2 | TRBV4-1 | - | CASSRLPPGLAGATNTGELFF | TGCGCCAGCTCGCGCCTACCCCCGGGACTAGCGGGGGCAACGAACACCGGGGAGCTGTTTTTT
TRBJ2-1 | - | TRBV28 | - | CASSFMESYNEQFF | TGTGCCAGCAGTTTTATGGAGTCCTACAATGAGCAGTTCTTC
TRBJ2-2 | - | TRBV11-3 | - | CASSPTEGPGTGELFF | TGTGCCAGCAGCCCTACGGAGGGCCCTGGGACCGGGGAGCTGTTTTTT
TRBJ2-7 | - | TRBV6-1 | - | CASSARGLSYEQYF | TGTGCCAGCAGTGCCAGGGGCCTTTCCTACGAGCAGTACTTC
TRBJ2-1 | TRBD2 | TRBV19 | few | CASTQGLAGVYEQFF | TGTGCCAGTACCCAAGGACTAGCGGGAGTCTATGAGCAGTTCTTC
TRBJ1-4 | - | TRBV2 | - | CASSEAGFITNEKLFF | TGTGCCAGCAGTGAGGCAGGGTTCATAACTAATGAAAAACTGTTTTTT
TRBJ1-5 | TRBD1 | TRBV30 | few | CAWGTGAESNQPQHF | TGTGCCTGGGGTACAGGGGCCGAGAGCAATCAGCCCCAGCATTTT
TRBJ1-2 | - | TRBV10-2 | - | CASLPGIYGYTF | TGCGCCAGCCTGCCAGGAATCTATGGCTACACCTTC
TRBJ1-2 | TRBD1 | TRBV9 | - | CASSPGQGDYGYTF | TGTGCCAGCAGTCCAGGACAGGGCGACTATGGCTACACCTTC
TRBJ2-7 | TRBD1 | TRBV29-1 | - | CSVRQGSYEQYF | TGCAGCGTTCGACAGGGCTCCTACGAGCAGTACTTC
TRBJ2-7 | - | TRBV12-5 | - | CASVPGSLYEQYF | TGTGCTAGTGTCCCTGGCTCGCTCTACGAGCAGTACTTC
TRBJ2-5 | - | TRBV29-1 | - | CSALGFKETQYF | TGCAGCGCACTCGGGTTTAAAGAGACCCAGTACTTC